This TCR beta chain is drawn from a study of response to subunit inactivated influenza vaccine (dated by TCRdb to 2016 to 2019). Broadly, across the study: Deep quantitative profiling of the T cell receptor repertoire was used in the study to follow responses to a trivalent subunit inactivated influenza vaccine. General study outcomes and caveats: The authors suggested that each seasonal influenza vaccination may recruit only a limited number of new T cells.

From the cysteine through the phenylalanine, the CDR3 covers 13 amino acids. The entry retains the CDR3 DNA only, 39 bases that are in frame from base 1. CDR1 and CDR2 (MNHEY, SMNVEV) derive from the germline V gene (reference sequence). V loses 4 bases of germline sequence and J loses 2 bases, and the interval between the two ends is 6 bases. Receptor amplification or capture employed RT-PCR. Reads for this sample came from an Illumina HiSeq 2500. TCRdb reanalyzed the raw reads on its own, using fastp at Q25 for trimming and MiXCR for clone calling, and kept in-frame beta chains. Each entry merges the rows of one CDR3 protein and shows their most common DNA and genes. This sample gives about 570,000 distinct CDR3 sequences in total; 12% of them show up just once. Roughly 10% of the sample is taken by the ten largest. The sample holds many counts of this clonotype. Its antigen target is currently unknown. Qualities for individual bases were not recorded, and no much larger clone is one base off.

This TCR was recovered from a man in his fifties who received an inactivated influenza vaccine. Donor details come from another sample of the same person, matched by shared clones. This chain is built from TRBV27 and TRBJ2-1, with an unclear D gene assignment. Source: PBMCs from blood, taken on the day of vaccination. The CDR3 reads CASSYGTYNEQFF. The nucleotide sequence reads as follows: TGTGCCAGCAGTTACGGCACCTACAATGAGCAGTTCTTC.